The 24 T cell receptor beta chains reported below all come from one sample, sequenced in a study of blood T cell repertoires in COVID-19. TCRdb's copy holds only in-frame clones and misses some; the assay was immunoSEQ multiplex PCR. The sample includes approximately 240,000 clones, around 87% of them seen just once. Specimen: PBMCs or T cells enriched from blood (not recorded which). The receptors were gathered from a woman aged 25 to 39 with acute COVID-19.

The J gene is TRBJ2-2, the V gene TRBV5-4, with 11 bases lining up with TRBD2. This CDR3 spans 16 amino acids. V lost 3 bases, J lost 8 bases, and 9 bases stayed unmatched. CDR1 is SGHNT and CDR2 is YYREEE in the germline V gene (reference sequence). The DNA of the CDR3 is TGTGCCAGCAGCTCGCGGACTAGCGGGTTCATGGGGGAGCTGTTTTTT. Protein: CASSSRTSGFMGELFF.

The CDR3 is CATSRPGQPSYNEQFF. The CDR3 nucleotides read TGTGCCACCAGCAGACCGGGACAGCCTTCCTACAATGAGCAGTTCTTC. V usage is TRBV15 and J usage is TRBJ2-1; 7 positions agree with TRBD1. CDR1 is LNHNV, CDR2 YYDKDF, per germline (reference sequence). This CDR3 is built from 16 residues. V dropped 2 bases and J dropped 1; count of bases not matched to a gene: 5. The entire variable domain, with the rest obtained from reference TRBV15 and TRBJ2-1, is as follows: DAMVIQNPRYQVTQFGKPVTLSCSQTLNHNVMYWYQQKSSQAPKLLFHYYDKDFNNEADTPDNFQSRRPNTSFCFLDIRSPGLGDTAMYLCATSRPGQPSYNEQFFGPGTRLTVL.

The rearrangement joins TRBV28 to TRBJ1-2; D gene unclear. Trimming stripped 7 bases from V and 2 bases from J, with 14 bases between. The CDR3 is 14 residues long. Germline CDR1 is MDHEN and CDR2 is SYDVKM. The CDR3 DNA sequence: TGTGCCAGCACTTTCGGAGGGTACAACTATGGCTACACCTTC. It encodes CASTFGGYNYGYTF.

CDR3 nucleotides: TGTGCCAGCAGCGCCAATTTTGGAAACACCATATATTTT. Protein: CASSANFGNTIYF. V usage is TRBV9 and J usage is TRBJ1-3; D is unclear. Germline V lookup: CDR1 SGDLS, CDR2 YYNGEE. This CDR3 is 13 amino acids long. V was pared by 3 bases and J by 3 bases, with 7 bases between.

V gene TRBV3-1 (or the pseudogene TRBV3-2) combines with J gene TRBJ2-3, with a weak D call TRBD2 (9 bases). The germline V and J ends were trimmed by 3 bases and 2 bases, with 27 bases remaining between them. Germline V gene sequence: CDR1 LGHDT, CDR2 YNNKEL (reference sequence). This CDR3 has 20 residues. The CDR3 protein is CASSQQGARLAGADTDTQYF. The DNA of the CDR3 is TGTGCCAGCAGCCAGCAGGGGGCTCGGTTAGCGGGAGCCGACACAGATACGCAGTATTTT.

The chain links TRBV5-1 to TRBJ2-3, with TRBD1 matching 7 bases. The CDR3 contains 14 residues. V shed 0 bases and J 6 bases; nucleotides not matched to a gene: 4. Germline CDR1 SGHRS, CDR2 YFSETQ. The CDR3 sequence is CASSLERGLDTQYF. The CDR3 coding sequence is TGCGCCAGCAGCTTGGAGAGGGGGCTGGATACGCAGTATTTT.

The chain joins TRBV4-3 to TRBJ1-1; D not certain. CDR3 size: 13 residues. The germline gives CDR1 LGHNA, CDR2 YSLEER. Trimming left V 1 base short and J 8 bases short, with 11 bases between. DNA of the CDR3: TGCGCCAGCAGCCAAGTTAGAACAGAAGAAGCTTTCTTT. Its translation is CASSQVRTEEAFF.

This chain uses TRBV18 with TRBJ2-3; the match to TRBD1 covers 11 bases. This CDR3 has 14 amino acids. Germline V gene sequence: CDR1 KGHSH, CDR2 LQKENI. V lost 3 bases and J lost 5; bases outside the gene matches: 1. The CDR3 sequence: CASSPGTGGDTQYF. CDR3 DNA sequence: TGTGCCAGCTCACCGGGGACAGGGGGAGATACGCAGTATTTT.

The CDR3 coding sequence is TGTGCCAGCAGCCAATACAGGGGATTGGAGACCCAGTACTTC. As protein: CASSQYRGLETQYF. V is TRBV3-1 (or the pseudogene TRBV3-2) and J is TRBJ2-5; 7 bases agree with TRBD1. J lost 5 bases, V lost 2 bases, and 5 bases had no gene match. Germline V gene lookup returns CDR1 LGHDT and CDR2 YNNKEL (reference sequence). The CDR3 consists of 14 residues.

V and J are TRBV25-1 and TRBJ1-1; tentative D call: TRBD1 (6 bases). Per germline, CDR1 MGHDK and CDR2 SYGVNS. The CDR3 contains 14 residues. Trimming took off 5 bases at V and 5 bases at J, with 15 bases between the two ends. CDR3 DNA: TGTGCCAGCAGTCCCCAGGGGCGAGGGACTGAAGCTTTCTTT. It encodes CASSPQGRGTEAFF.

This chain links TRBV7-9 with TRBJ1-1; no clear D gene. V shed 1 base and J shed 0 bases, with 15 bases lying between them. The CDR3 covers 17 residues. Germline lookup yields CDR1 SEHNR and CDR2 FQNEAQ (reference sequence). The CDR3 bases are TGTGCCAGCAGCTTAGAAGGTTCAGAAACTATGAACACTGAAGCTTTCTTT. Translated: CASSLEGSETMNTEAFF. Full variable domain (remainder filled in from reference TRBV7-9 and TRBJ1-1): DTGVSQNPRHKITKRGQNVTFRCDPISEHNRLYWYRQTLGQGPEFLTYFQNEAQLEKSRLLSDRFSAERPKGSFSTLEIQRTEQGDSAMYLCASSLEGSETMNTEAFFGQGTRLTVV.

The chain employs TRBV14 and TRBJ1-2, with TRBD1 matching over 8 bases. J lost 6 bases, V lost 1 base, and 7 bases had no gene match. The CDR3 is made up of 15 amino acids. Germline V gene lookup returns CDR1 SGHDN and CDR2 FVKESK. DNA of the CDR3: TGTGCCAGCAGCCAAGCCGTGACAGGGGCCGATGGCTACACCTTC. It is translated as CASSQAVTGADGYTF.

J is TRBJ1-5 and V is TRBV28; D is unresolved. Trimming removed 7 bases at V and 1 base at J, with 8 bases between. The CDR3 consists of 13 residues. Germline V gene sequence: CDR1 MDHEN, CDR2 SYDVKM. CDR3 sequence: CASNSYSNQPQHF. The CDR3, as DNA: TGTGCCAGCAACAGTTACAGCAATCAGCCCCAGCATTTT.

V usage is TRBV18 and J usage is TRBJ1-5, with TRBD1 matching 8 bases. CDR3 length: 14 residues. Germline V gene data show CDR1 as KGHSH and CDR2 as LQKENI. Unmatched junction bases numbered 6, after V lost 4 bases and J lost 7 bases. The chain's CDR3 is CASSLGQGQQPQHF. The CDR3 DNA follows: TGTGCCAGCTCACTTGGACAGGGACAACAGCCCCAGCATTTT.

The chain recombines TRBV5-5 with TRBJ2-7; 8 bases match TRBD1. J lost 4 bases, V lost 4 bases, and 10 bases had no gene match. Per the germline V gene, CDR1 is SGHKS and CDR2 is YYEKEE (reference sequence). The CDR3 spans 15 residues. The DNA for the CDR3 is TGTGCCAGCAGCCGGACCGGGACAGGACAATACGAGCAGTACTTC. This translates into CASSRTGTGQYEQYF. Full variable domain (rest looked up from reference TRBV5-5 and TRBJ2-7): DAGVTQSPTHLIKTRGQQVTLRCSPISGHKSVSWYQQVLGQGPQFIFQYYEKEERGRGNFPDRFSARQFPNYSSELNVNALLLGDSALYLCASSRTGTGQYEQYFGPGTRLTVT.

Regarding this clone: The same CDR3 arises from other DNA sequences in this sample as well. J is TRBJ2-7 and V is TRBV7-2, with 14 bases aligning to TRBD2. The trim removed 5 bases at V and 2 bases at J, leaving 2 bases unmatched. Germline assignment: CDR1 SGHTA and CDR2 FQGNSA. This CDR3 is built from 15 residues. Here the CDR3 reads CASSPGLAGAYEQYF. CDR3 DNA sequence: TGTGCCAGCAGCCCGGGACTAGCGGGAGCCTACGAGCAGTACTTC. Looking up the rest from reference TRBV7-2 and TRBJ2-7 gives the full variable domain: GAGVSQSPSNKVTEKGKDVELRCDPISGHTALYWYRQSLGQGLEFLIYFQGNSAPDKSGLPSDRFSAERTGGSVSTLTIQRTQQEDSAVYLCASSPGLAGAYEQYFGPGTRLTVT.

The chain links TRBV6-2 or TRBV6-3 to TRBJ1-1, with D possibly being TRBD1 (6 bases). The CDR3 contains 15 residues. From germline, CDR1 is MNHEY and CDR2 SVGEGT. V was pared by 2 bases and J by 7 bases, with 17 bases between. The DNA for the CDR3 is TGTGCCAGCAGTTACGGGGCAGGTGGACAGAATGAAGCTTTCTTT. It translates to CASSYGAGGQNEAFF.

This clone occurred once. The chain is built from TRBV5-1 and TRBJ1-2; maybe TRBD1 (6 bases). The germline V gene has CDR1 SGHRS and CDR2 YFSETQ. This CDR3 region has 15 residues. The ends were cut back, 4 bases at V and 5 bases at J, with 18 bases in the middle. The CDR3 coding sequence is TGCGCCAGCAGCGGCGGCGGGGGGCAGGTGTATGGCTACACCTTC. It specifies CASSGGGGQVYGYTF.

This clone was seen ten or more times. The chain uses TRBV2 and TRBJ1-5, with a possible D match to TRBD1 (5 bases). Germline CDR1 and CDR2: SNHLY and FYNNEI. This CDR3 is 17 amino acids long. V lost 7 bases, J lost 2 bases, and 21 bases lay in between. The CDR3: CASNSAGEWVGNQPQHF. For the CDR3, the DNA is TGTGCCAGCAATTCCGCGGGGGAGTGGGTAGGCAATCAGCCCCAGCATTTT.

V gene TRBV10-3 combines with J gene TRBJ2-2; 10 bases align to TRBD2. The germline V gene has CDR1 ENHRY and CDR2 SYGVKD. Trimming cost V 0 bases and J 10 bases; bases outside gene matches: 5. The CDR3 is made up of 15 amino acids. The CDR3 loop is CAISESRTSGEELFF. CDR3 in DNA: TGTGCCATCAGTGAGTCGCGGACTAGCGGTGAGGAGCTGTTTTTT.

The chain employs TRBV6-5 and TRBJ1-2; 8 bases line up with TRBD1. V lost 5 bases and J lost 6; bases outside the gene matches: 8. Germline V lookup: CDR1 MNHEY, CDR2 SVGAGI. The CDR3 length is 14 residues. The CDR3 DNA reads TGTGCCAGCAGTAGACAGGGGAGTTCGGATGGCTACACCTTC. The encoded protein is CASSRQGSSDGYTF.

The chain joins TRBV5-1 to TRBJ1-6, with D unresolved. CDR3 length equals 13 residues. Germline CDR1 SGHRS, CDR2 YFSETQ. Trimming pared 0 bases from V and 7 bases from J, leaving 5 bases between. The CDR3 here is CASSLERNSPLHF. CDR3 DNA sequence: TGCGCCAGCAGCTTGGAGAGAAATTCACCCCTCCACTTT.

The chain has TRBV18 and TRBJ2-7; 7 nucleotides align to TRBD1. Germline loops: CDR1 KGHSH, CDR2 LQKENI. V was clipped by 1 base and J by 5 bases; unmatched bases: 2. This CDR3 region has 13 residues. Written as DNA, the CDR3 is TGTGCCAGCTCACCACGCCAGGGGGACGAGCAGTACTTC. Its translation: CASSPRQGDEQYF.

J is TRBJ2-7 and V is TRBV7-3; a possible D gene is TRBD2 (6 bases). The germline gives CDR1 SGHTA, CDR2 FQGTGA. This CDR3 contains 15 residues. V was trimmed by 5 bases and J by 6 bases, leaving 20 bases between them. The CDR3 reads CASSTGGGERSEQYF. The CDR3 DNA reads TGTGCCAGCAGCACCGGCGGCGGGGAAAGGAGCGAGCAGTACTTC.